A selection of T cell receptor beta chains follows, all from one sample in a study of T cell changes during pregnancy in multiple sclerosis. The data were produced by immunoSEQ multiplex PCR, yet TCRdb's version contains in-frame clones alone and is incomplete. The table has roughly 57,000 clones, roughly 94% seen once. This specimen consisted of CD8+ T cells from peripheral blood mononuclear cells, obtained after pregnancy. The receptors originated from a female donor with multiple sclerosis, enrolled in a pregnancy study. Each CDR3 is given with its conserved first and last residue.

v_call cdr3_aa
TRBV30 CAWSTGANTGELFF
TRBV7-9 CASSHPLAGGSYEQYF
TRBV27 CASSLVIGGSEYF
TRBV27 CASRPGGVGNTIYF
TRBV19 CASSVSGTGAQETQYF
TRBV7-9 CASSLGGRLETQYF
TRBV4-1 CASSQYGGAPYEQYF
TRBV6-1 CASSESHAGAAGGRGSQYF
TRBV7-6 CASSLARDSGSKSDTQYF
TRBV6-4 CASSDSACRFAPYEQYF
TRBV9 CASSVVSGLAPHEQFF
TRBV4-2 CASSQDSSGSYEQYF
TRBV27 CASSLPGQSYEQYF
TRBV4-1 CASREAPHEQFF
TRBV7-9 CASSLEGAPAYEQYF
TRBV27 CASSLSATGPMGQFF
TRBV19 CASSIGGPDTEAFF
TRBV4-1 CASSLAGSYEQYF
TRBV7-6 CASSSGQGLAKNIQYF
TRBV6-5 CASSRLAGAHEQYF
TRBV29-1 CSVTGTTNTGELFF
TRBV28 CATQGNQPQHF
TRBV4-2 CASSQVDIVAGGGYEQYF
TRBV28 CASSWLAGSYEQYF
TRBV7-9 CASSYGGANYGYTF
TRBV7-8 CASSLGRQNTEAFF
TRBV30 CACTLELAANEQFF
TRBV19 CASSILEEPGHRSDGYTF
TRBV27 CASSPSGGSYNEQFF
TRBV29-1 CSVDTGEAFF
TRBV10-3 CAIRDTSGRAGNEQFF
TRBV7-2 CASSQRTQDREQQYF
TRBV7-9 CASSSRGLSTDTQYF
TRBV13 CASSEGGAAGELFF
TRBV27 CASSFLETRNEQFF
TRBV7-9 CASSLASRTGGYTF
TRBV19 CASSLGDFSYEQYF
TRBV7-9 CASSQSSDRGKLFF
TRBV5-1 CASSLSPQGNQPQHF
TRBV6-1 CASSEYRAGVPTYEQYF
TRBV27 CASSWGLQGAGEQYF
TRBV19 CASSTQGNQHEQYF
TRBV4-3 CASSQARGFYEQYF
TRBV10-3 CAISAGVSYEQYF
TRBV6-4 CASSDGTSGTDTQYF
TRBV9 CASSSGTGNTHEQYF
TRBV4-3 CASSLRSGPYEQYF
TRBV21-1 CASSTAGRYEQYF
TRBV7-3 CASSAQGEETQYF
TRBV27 CASSFLQPRQGKDGYTF
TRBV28 CASSSPDRGTNYGYTF
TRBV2 CASSETGRETQYF
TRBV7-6 CASSLAGGLSEQFF
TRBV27 CASSRGGVGQPQHF
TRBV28 CASSIARGGSSTDTQYF
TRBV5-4 CASSPWEVSGFTDTQYF
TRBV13 CASSSEETEAFF
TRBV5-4 CASSSGTGSIGNTIYF
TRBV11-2 CASSLSRGRTSYNEQFF